This T cell receptor beta chain was obtained from a study of blood T cell repertoires in COVID-19. TCRdb's copy holds only in-frame clones and misses some; the assay was immunoSEQ multiplex PCR. The sample records fewer than 350,000 clones, 75% to 90% being singletons. This clonotype was obtained from a man in his thirties or forties who had recovered from COVID-19. Sequenced: PBMCs or T cells enriched from blood (not recorded which).

DNA for the CDR3: TGTGCCTGGAGCGACGGGGGGGGAGTAACGCAGTATTTT. Protein product: CAWSDGGGVTQYF. The rearrangement uses TRBV30 and TRBJ2-3; 8 bases agree with TRBD2. Germline V CDR1 and CDR2: GTSNPN, SVGIG (reference sequence). The CDR3 is made up of 13 amino acids. Trimming at V came to 3 bases and at J to 9 bases, leaving 8 bases not matched to a gene.